Following are 26 T cell receptor beta chains from one sample sequenced in a study of T cell repertoires in aging, cancer and after chemotherapy. Multiplex touch-down PCR with TRB-A/B primers amplified rearranged V-D-J TRB sequences. TCRdb re-called the multiplex PCR reads through MiXCR, storing one row per CDR3 protein. The table records 4,300 or so distinct CDR3 sequences, approximately 23% of them present only once. TCR beta rearrangements were amplified from peripheral blood genomic DNA. The sample was blood. The receptors come from a human donor in good health. The donor label of this sample is uncertain.

The chain couples TRBV18 to TRBJ1-1, with D perhaps matching TRBD1 (5 bases). Germline-derived CDR1 and CDR2 are KGHSH and LQKENI. This CDR3 is built from 14 residues. With 4 bases removed from V and 3 bases from J, the gap between germline ends came to 12 bases. The DNA for the CDR3 is TGTGCCAGCTCACGGGGTGGGGCCTACACTGAAGCTTTCTTT. Translating gives CASSRGGAYTEAFF. The variable domain in full, completed from reference TRBV18 and TRBJ1-1, reads NAGVMQNPRHLVRRRGQEARLRCSPMKGHSHVYWYRQLPEEGLKFMVYLQKENIIDESGMPKERFSAEFPKEGPSILRIQQVVRGDSAAYFCASSRGGAYTEAFFGQGTRLTVV.

Notes on this clonotype: Its ends do not fully match the called genes, so a read error is possible. V usage is TRBV14 and J usage is TRBJ2-1; 8 nucleotides match TRBD2. CDR3 size: 15 residues. Germline CDR1 is SGHDN and CDR2 is FVKESK. CDR3 coding DNA: TGTGTCAGCAGCCAAGACAGCGGGAGCCACAATGAGCAGTTCTTC. Translated: CVSSQDSGSHNEQFF.

By share, this clonotype ranks as medium-sized. V gene TRBV5-4 combines with J gene TRBJ2-7, with D maybe TRBD2 (5 bases). Germline V CDR1 and CDR2: SGHNT, YYREEE (reference sequence). CDR3 length: 14 residues. V was cut by 0 bases and J by 7 bases, with 14 bases left in between. This CDR3 is CASSLDGTTGEQYF. The CDR3, as DNA: TGTGCCAGCAGCTTGGATGGCACCACGGGGGAGCAGTACTTC.

Turning to this clonotype: A read error may explain this, as a much larger clone is one base away. The J gene is TRBJ2-2, the V gene TRBV19, with 13 bases that match TRBD2. CDR1 and CDR2 (germline): LNHDA, SQIVND (reference sequence). The CDR3 extends over 15 amino acids. In DNA, the CDR3 is TGTACCAGTAGCCCACTAGCGGGGGGGACCGGGGAGCTGTTTTTT. Translated: CTSSPLAGGTGELFF.

This clonotype is medium-sized within its sample. Here the CDR3 DNA reads TGTGCCACCAGCAGAGCAACAGGGGGAGATTCACCCCTCCACTTT. The encoded protein is CATSRATGGDSPLHF. This chain links TRBV15 with TRBJ1-6; 8 bases align to TRBD1. The CDR3 covers 15 residues. CDR1 is LNHNV and CDR2 is YYDKDF in the germline V gene (reference sequence). Unmatched junction bases numbered 4, after V lost 1 base and J lost 8 bases.

To note about this clonotype: A read error may explain this, as a much larger clone is one base away. The gene calls are TRBV30 and TRBJ2-7; no firm D call. Germline loops: CDR1 GTSNPN, CDR2 SVGIG (reference sequence). The CDR3 sequence is 12 residues long. The ends were cut back, 3 bases at V and 3 bases at J, with 9 bases in the middle. The CDR3 coding sequence is TGTGCCTGGAGGAGTACCGGCTACGAGCAGTACTTC. This translates into CAWRSTGYEQYF.

The chain employs TRBV20-1 and TRBJ2-1; D unclear. Trimming took 2 bases from V and 4 from J, leaving 9 bases between them. This CDR3 has 13 residues. Germline loops: CDR1 DFQATT, CDR2 SNEGSKA (reference sequence). The CDR3 DNA sequence: TGCAGTGCTAGACATGGGCAGTACAATGAGCAGTTCTTC. Its protein is CSARHGQYNEQFF.

This clonotype rates as medium-sized. The V call is TRBV19, the J call TRBJ2-7; 8 bases agree with TRBD1. Per the germline V gene, CDR1 is LNHDA and CDR2 is SQIVND (reference sequence). V lost 5 bases and J lost 1; bases outside the gene matches: 4. This CDR3 comprises 14 residues. The CDR3 sequence is CASSGGQVSYEQYF. The CDR3 DNA sequence: TGTGCCAGTAGTGGGGGACAGGTATCCTACGAGCAGTACTTC. Full variable domain (missing parts from reference TRBV19 and TRBJ2-7): DGGITQSPKYLFRKEGQNVTLSCEQNLNHDAMYWYRQDPGQGLRLIYYSQIVNDFQKGDIAEGYSVSREKKESFPLTVTSAQKNPTAFYLCASSGGQVSYEQYFGPGTRLTVT.

This clonotype is medium-sized. The V gene is TRBV18, the J gene TRBJ2-3; TRBD2 agrees at 7 bases. With 2 bases clipped from V and 4 bases from J, the junction kept 3 bases outside the gene matches. The CDR3 is 14 amino acids. Germline V gives CDR1 KGHSH, CDR2 LQKENI. The CDR3 loop reads CASSPGEGPDTQYF. CDR3 coding DNA: TGTGCCAGCTCACCAGGGGAGGGGCCAGATACGCAGTATTTT. The full variable domain, in which reference TRBV18 and TRBJ2-3 provide the parts outside the CDR3, is NAGVMQNPRHLVRRRGQEARLRCSPMKGHSHVYWYRQLPEEGLKFMVYLQKENIIDESGMPKERFSAEFPKEGPSILRIQQVVRGDSAAYFCASSPGEGPDTQYFGPGTRLTVL.

The chain links TRBV28 to TRBJ1-2, with 8 bases aligning to TRBD1. CDR1 MDHEN and CDR2 SYDVKM come from the germline V gene. V lost 1 base and J lost 5; bases outside the gene matches: 6. This CDR3 spans 15 amino acids. As DNA, the CDR3 is TGTGCCAGCAGTTTATCGGCGGGACAGGTATATGGCTACACCTTC. The encoded protein is CASSLSAGQVYGYTF.

This clonotype was seen a handful of times. The chain links TRBV6-2 or TRBV6-3 to TRBJ2-7; 11 positions agree with TRBD2. Germline CDR1 MNHEY, CDR2 SVGEGT. The V gene end was trimmed by 2 bases and the J gene end by 4 bases; junction bases not matched to a gene: 1. This CDR3 has 14 amino acids. CDR3 in DNA: TGTGCCAGCAGTTACACTAGCGGGAGTTACGAGCAGTACTTC. Translated, it gives CASSYTSGSYEQYF.

By share of the sample, this clonotype is medium-sized. The chain has TRBV5-6 and TRBJ2-1; the D is unclear. CDR1 is SGHDT and CDR2 is YYEEEE in the germline V gene. The CDR3 loop spans 12 amino acids. Trimming took 0 bases from V and 14 from J, leaving 12 bases between them. Written as DNA, the CDR3 is TGTGCCAGCAGCTTGGCCCCCGGGTTGGAGTTCTTC. Translating gives CASSLAPGLEFF. Full variable domain (outside the CDR3, taken from reference TRBV5-6 and TRBJ2-1): DAGVTQSPTHLIKTRGQQVTLRCSPKSGHDTVSWYQQALGQGPQFIFQYYEEEERQRGNFPDRFSGHQFPNYSSELNVNALLLGDSALYLCASSLAPGLEFFGPGTRLTVL.

The gene calls are TRBV7-9 and TRBJ2-7; D is unclear. The germline V gene has CDR1 SEHNR and CDR2 FQNEAQ (reference sequence). The V and J ends lost 5 bases and 3 bases respectively, with 8 bases between them. The CDR3 covers 12 residues. The CDR3 DNA follows: TGTGCCAGCAGCCGCCTCAACTACGAGCAGTACTTC. This translates into CASSRLNYEQYF.

This sequence joins TRBV12-3 or TRBV12-4 and TRBJ1-5, with D unclear. Deletions cut 1 base from V and 7 bases from J, with 14 bases between. CDR3 size: 15 residues. This chain's CDR3 is CASSLEGSGYQPQHF. CDR3 DNA sequence: TGTGCCAGCAGTTTAGAAGGGTCGGGGTACCAGCCCCAGCATTTT.

The rearrangement joins TRBV24-1 to TRBJ2-3, with D tentatively TRBD1 or TRBD2 (5 bases each). Germline V gene lookup returns CDR1 KGHDR and CDR2 SFDVKD. The V and J ends lost 9 bases and 6 bases respectively, with 18 bases between them. The CDR3 extends over 14 amino acids. The CDR3 bases are TGTGCCACCTCAAAGTCGGGGCCCGCCGATACGCAGTATTTT. It yields the protein CATSKSGPADTQYF.

V usage is TRBV11-2 and J usage is TRBJ2-1, with TRBD2 matching over 10 bases. Trimming at V came to 5 bases and at J to 6 bases, leaving 4 bases not matched to a gene. The germline V gene has CDR1 SGHAT and CDR2 FQNNGV. This CDR3 spans 14 amino acids. The CDR3 loop reads CASSQAGGGNEQFF. Written as DNA, the CDR3 is TGTGCCAGCAGCCAAGCGGGGGGGGGCAATGAGCAGTTCTTC.

Remarks on this clonotype: The final CDR3 position lacks the conserved phenylalanine or tryptophan, pointing to a likely read error. The V and J genes are TRBV5-6 and TRBJ1-3, with 7 bases aligning to TRBD1. The CDR3 contains 19 residues. V shed 2 bases, J shed 0 bases, and the junction held 14 bases outside the gene matches. Germline-derived CDR1 and CDR2 are SGHDT and YYEEEE. CDR3 sequence: CASSLVSTAGQDSGNTIYS. Written as DNA, the CDR3 is TGTGCCAGCAGCTTAGTGTCCACCGCCGGACAGGACTCTGGAAACACCATATATTCT.

As concerns this clonotype: The junction departs from the called germline gene at one end, perhaps through a read error. The J gene is TRBJ2-1, the V gene TRBV28; no reliable D call. Germline lookup yields CDR1 MDHEN and CDR2 SYDVKM. This CDR3 comprises 11 residues. CDR3 nucleotides: TGTTCCAGCAGTATCCCTACTGAGCAGTTCTTC. Translation: CSSSIPTEQFF. Looking up the rest from reference TRBV28 and TRBJ2-1 gives the full variable domain: DVKVTQSSRYLVKRTGEKVFLECVQDMDHENMFWYRQDPGLGLRLIYFSYDVKMKEKGDIPEGYSVSREKKERFSLILESASTNQTSMYLCSSSIPTEQFFGPGTRLTVL.

Only a few counts were recorded for this clonotype. This chain joins TRBV28 and TRBJ2-7; possible D gene TRBD1, 5 bases. The germline V gene encodes CDR1 MDHEN and CDR2 SYDVKM. The CDR3 extends over 19 amino acids. Trimming took off 3 bases at V and 3 bases at J, with 27 bases between the two ends. CDR3 residues: CASSFKDLWLGRKSYEQYF. CDR3 sequence (DNA): TGTGCCAGCAGTTTCAAGGACCTTTGGTTGGGGCGGAAAAGCTACGAGCAGTACTTC.

In this sample, this clonotype is medium-sized. The V gene is TRBV19, the J gene TRBJ1-6; 9 bases are a match to TRBD1. The germline CDR1 and CDR2 sequences are LNHDA and SQIVND (reference sequence). V trimming: 4 bases; J trimming: 6 bases; junction bases outside the gene matches: 4. This CDR3 region has 15 residues. The CDR3 sequence: CASSTVGQGNSPLHF. In DNA, the CDR3 is TGTGCCAGTAGTACCGTGGGACAGGGTAATTCACCCCTCCACTTT.

Judged by abundance, this clonotype is medium-sized. J is TRBJ2-2 and V is TRBV15, with TRBD2 as a possible D gene (6 bases). V was clipped by 8 bases and J by 7 bases, with 14 bases between them. In germline, CDR1 is LNHNV, CDR2 YYDKDF (reference sequence). This CDR3 is 13 amino acids long. CDR3 amino acids: CATYSGLGGELFF. The DNA for the CDR3 is TGTGCCACCTACTCGGGACTGGGCGGGGAGCTGTTTTTT.

A few counts support this clonotype. The rearrangement uses TRBV6-5 and TRBJ1-2; a possible D gene is TRBD1 (5 bases). The CDR3 totals 14 residues. The germline V gene has CDR1 MNHEY and CDR2 SVGAGI. V shed 6 bases and J shed 5 bases, with 16 bases lying between them. DNA for the CDR3: TGTGCCAGCAGGGGGGTGGGGAGGAGTTATGGCTACACCTTC. This gives the protein CASRGVGRSYGYTF.

This clonotype turned up a few times. This rearrangement joins TRBV12-3 or TRBV12-4 to TRBJ1-6, with D perhaps matching TRBD1 (5 bases). CDR3 size: 15 residues. V lost 5 bases to trimming and J lost 0 bases, with 8 bases between them. The CDR3 sequence: CASSHDSSYNSPLHF. The CDR3 DNA is TGTGCCAGCAGTCATGACAGCTCCTATAATTCACCCCTCCACTTT.

The chain couples TRBV6-4 to TRBJ2-1; the match to TRBD2 covers 9 bases. There are 15 residues in the CDR3. CDR1 is MRHNA, CDR2 SNTAGT, per germline. V trimming: 5 bases; J trimming: 2 bases; junction bases outside the gene matches: 4. For the CDR3, the DNA is TGTGCCAGCAGTTTTCTAGCGGGGCCCTACAATGAGCAGTTCTTC. It codes for CASSFLAGPYNEQFF.

The sample holds a few counts of this clonotype. The chain recombines TRBV21-1 with TRBJ2-7; TRBD1 was called by the table and not checked on the DNA. TRBV21-1 is recorded as a pseudogene. This CDR3 has 15 residues. DNA for the CDR3: TGTGCCAGCAGCAAACGCAGGGGATACCACTACGAGCAGTACTTC. Its translation: CASSKRRGYHYEQYF.

The V gene is TRBV5-4, the J gene TRBJ2-5; D is unresolved. Germline CDR1 is SGHNT and CDR2 is YYREEE (reference sequence). Trimming took off 1 base at V and 3 bases at J, with 4 bases between the two ends. CDR3 size: 12 residues. The CDR3 sequence is CASSLPKETQYF. In DNA, the CDR3 is TGTGCCAGCAGCTTGCCTAAAGAGACCCAGTACTTC.